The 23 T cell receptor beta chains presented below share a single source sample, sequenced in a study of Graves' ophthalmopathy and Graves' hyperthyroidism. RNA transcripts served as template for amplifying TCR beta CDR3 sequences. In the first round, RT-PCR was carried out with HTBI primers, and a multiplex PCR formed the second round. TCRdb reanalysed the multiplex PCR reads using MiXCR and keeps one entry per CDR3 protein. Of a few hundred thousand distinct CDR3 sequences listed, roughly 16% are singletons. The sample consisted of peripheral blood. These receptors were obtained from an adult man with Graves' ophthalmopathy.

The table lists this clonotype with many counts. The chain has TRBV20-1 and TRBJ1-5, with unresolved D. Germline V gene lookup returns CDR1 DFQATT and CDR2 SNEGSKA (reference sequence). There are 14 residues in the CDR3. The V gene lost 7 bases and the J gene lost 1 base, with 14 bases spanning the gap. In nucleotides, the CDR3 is TGCAGTGAGACGCGGGCGAGCAGCAATCAGCCCCAGCATTTT. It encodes CSETRASSNQPQHF.

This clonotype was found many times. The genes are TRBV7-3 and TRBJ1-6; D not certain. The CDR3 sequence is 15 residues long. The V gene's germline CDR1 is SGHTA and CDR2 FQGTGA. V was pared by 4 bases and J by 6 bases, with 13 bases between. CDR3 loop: CASSSNGQVNSPLHF. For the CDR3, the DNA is TGTGCCAGCAGCTCAAACGGCCAGGTTAATTCACCCCTCCACTTT.

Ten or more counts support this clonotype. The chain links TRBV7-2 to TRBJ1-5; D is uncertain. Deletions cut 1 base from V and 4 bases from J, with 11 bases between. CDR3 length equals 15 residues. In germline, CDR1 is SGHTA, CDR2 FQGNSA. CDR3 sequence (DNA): TGTGCCAGCAGCTTAGTGGGCGCAGATAATCAGCCCCAGCATTTT. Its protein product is CASSLVGADNQPQHF.

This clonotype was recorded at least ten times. The chain's CDR3 is CASSLRADSGNTIYF. The CDR3 DNA reads TGTGCCAGCAGCCTACGGGCCGACTCTGGAAACACCATATATTTT. The chain combines TRBV7-2 with TRBJ1-3; D gene uncertain. Germline V gene data show CDR1 as SGHTA and CDR2 as FQGNSA. This CDR3 is built from 15 residues. With 5 bases removed from V and 0 bases from J, the gap between germline ends came to 11 bases.

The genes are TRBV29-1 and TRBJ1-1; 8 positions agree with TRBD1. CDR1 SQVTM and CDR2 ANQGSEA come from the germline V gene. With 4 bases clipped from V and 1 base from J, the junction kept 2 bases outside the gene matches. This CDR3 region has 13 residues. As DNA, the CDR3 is TGCAGCGTTGGGGACAGGCCGAACACTGAAGCTTTCTTT. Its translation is CSVGDRPNTEAFF.

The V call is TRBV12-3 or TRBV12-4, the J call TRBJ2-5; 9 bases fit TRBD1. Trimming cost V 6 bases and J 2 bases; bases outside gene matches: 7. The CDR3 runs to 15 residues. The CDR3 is CASRSEDRGQETQYF. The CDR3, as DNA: TGTGCCAGCAGATCCGAAGACAGGGGGCAAGAGACCCAGTACTTC.

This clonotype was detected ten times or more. CDR3 amino acids: CASSLDPAVGTQYF. The CDR3 region has the DNA TGCGCCAGCAGCTTAGATCCGGCGGTTGGGACCCAGTACTTC. The chain uses TRBV5-1 and TRBJ2-5; D is undetermined. CDR3 length: 14 amino acids. Trimming cost V 2 bases and J 7 bases, with 15 bases left between them. Germline V gene lookup returns CDR1 SGHRS and CDR2 YFSETQ.

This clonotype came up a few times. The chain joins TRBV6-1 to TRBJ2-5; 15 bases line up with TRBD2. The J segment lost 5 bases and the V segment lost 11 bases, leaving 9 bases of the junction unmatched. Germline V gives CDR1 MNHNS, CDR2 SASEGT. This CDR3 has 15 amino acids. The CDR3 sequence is CAARTSGRAHETQYF. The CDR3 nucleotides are TGTGCCGCGAGGACTAGCGGGAGGGCCCATGAGACCCAGTACTTC.

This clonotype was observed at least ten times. In DNA form, the CDR3 reads TGTGCCAGCAGTTTCGGGACAGGGTGGGAGCAGTACTTC. Translated, it gives CASSFGTGWEQYF. J is TRBJ2-7 and V is TRBV27; 9 bases line up with TRBD1. The length of the CDR3 is 13 residues. J was trimmed by 7 bases and V by 3 bases; bases with no gene match: 4. From germline, CDR1 is MNHEY and CDR2 SMNVEV (reference sequence).

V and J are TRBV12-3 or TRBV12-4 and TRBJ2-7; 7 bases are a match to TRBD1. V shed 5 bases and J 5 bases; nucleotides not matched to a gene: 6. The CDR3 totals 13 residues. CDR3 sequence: CASSATGKDEQYF. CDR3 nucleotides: TGTGCCAGCAGTGCGACAGGGAAGGACGAGCAGTACTTC.

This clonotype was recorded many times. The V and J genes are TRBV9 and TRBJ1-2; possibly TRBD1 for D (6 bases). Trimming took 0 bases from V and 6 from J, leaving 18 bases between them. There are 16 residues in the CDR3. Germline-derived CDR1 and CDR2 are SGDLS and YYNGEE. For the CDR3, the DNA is TGTGCCAGCAGCGTAGCCCCGGAACAGGGTAGCGATGGCTACACCTTC. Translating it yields CASSVAPEQGSDGYTF.

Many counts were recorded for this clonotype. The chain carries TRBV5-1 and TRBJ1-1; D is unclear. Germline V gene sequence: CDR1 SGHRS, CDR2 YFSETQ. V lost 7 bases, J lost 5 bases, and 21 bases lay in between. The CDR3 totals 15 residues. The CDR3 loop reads CASGASEAMGTEAFF. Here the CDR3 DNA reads TGCGCCAGCGGCGCATCTGAGGCGATGGGTACTGAAGCTTTCTTT.

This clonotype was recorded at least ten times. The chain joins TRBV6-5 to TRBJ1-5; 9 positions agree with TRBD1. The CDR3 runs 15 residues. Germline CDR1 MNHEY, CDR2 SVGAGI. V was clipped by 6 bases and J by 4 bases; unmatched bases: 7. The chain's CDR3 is CASSAIGQGNQPQHF. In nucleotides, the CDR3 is TGTGCCAGCAGCGCAATCGGACAGGGGAATCAGCCCCAGCATTTT.

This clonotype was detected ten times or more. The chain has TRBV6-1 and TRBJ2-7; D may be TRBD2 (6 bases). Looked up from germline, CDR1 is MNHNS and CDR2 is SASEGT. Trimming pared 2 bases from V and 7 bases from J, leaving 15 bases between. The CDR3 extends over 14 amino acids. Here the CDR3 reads CASSESPSRGEQYF. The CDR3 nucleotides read TGTGCCAGCAGTGAATCCCCCAGCCGGGGGGAGCAGTACTTC.

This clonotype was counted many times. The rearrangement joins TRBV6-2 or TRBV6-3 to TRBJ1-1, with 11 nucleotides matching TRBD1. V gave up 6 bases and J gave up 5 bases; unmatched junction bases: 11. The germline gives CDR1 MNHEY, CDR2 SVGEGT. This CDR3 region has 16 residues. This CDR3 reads CASSQGQGVRWTEAFF. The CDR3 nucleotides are TGTGCCAGCAGCCAGGGACAGGGGGTAAGATGGACTGAAGCTTTCTTT.

CDR3 DNA: TGCAGTGCTAGAGACGGCGGGAGGGCCCGGGAGCAGTACTTC. It yields the protein CSARDGGRAREQYF. The chain couples TRBV20-1 to TRBJ2-7; TRBD2 agrees at 9 bases. V was clipped by 0 bases and J by 7 bases; unmatched bases: 7. The CDR3 contains 14 residues. CDR1 and CDR2 from the germline V gene are DFQATT and SNEGSKA (reference sequence).

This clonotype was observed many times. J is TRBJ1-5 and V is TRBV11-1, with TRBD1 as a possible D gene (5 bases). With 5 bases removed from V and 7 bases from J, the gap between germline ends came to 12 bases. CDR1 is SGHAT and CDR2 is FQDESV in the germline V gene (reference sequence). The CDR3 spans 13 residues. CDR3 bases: TGTGCCAGCAGCCTACGGCGGGGCCAGCCCCAGCATTTT. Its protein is CASSLRRGQPQHF.

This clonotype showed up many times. The chain's CDR3 is CAMSVADTQYF. CDR3 DNA: TGTGCCATGTCGGTTGCAGATACGCAGTATTTT. V and J are TRBV10-3 and TRBJ2-3; no clear D. V was cut by 9 bases and J by 4 bases, with 8 bases left in between. The CDR3 sequence is 11 residues long. Germline V gene lookup returns CDR1 ENHRY and CDR2 SYGVKD.

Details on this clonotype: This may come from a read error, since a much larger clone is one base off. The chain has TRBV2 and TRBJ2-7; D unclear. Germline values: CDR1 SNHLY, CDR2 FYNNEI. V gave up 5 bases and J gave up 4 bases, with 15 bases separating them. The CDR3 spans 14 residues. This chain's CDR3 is CASSRRVGVYEQYF. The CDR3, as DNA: TGTGCCAGCAGTCGAAGGGTCGGAGTATACGAGCAGTACTTC.

CDR3 nucleotides: TGTGCCAGCAACTTCCGGGGCAGCTTCTATGGCTACACCTTC. This codes for CASNFRGSFYGYTF. V and J are TRBV12-3 or TRBV12-4 and TRBJ1-2; maybe TRBD1 (5 bases). Trimming removed 7 bases at V and 4 bases at J, with 16 bases between. The CDR3 totals 14 residues.

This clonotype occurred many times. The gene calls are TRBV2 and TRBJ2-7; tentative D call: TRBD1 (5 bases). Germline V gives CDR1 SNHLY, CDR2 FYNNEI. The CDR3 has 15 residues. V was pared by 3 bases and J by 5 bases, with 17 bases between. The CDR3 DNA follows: TGTGCCAGCAGTGACTTGGCAGGGTTCACCCACGAGCAGTACTTC. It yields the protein CASSDLAGFTHEQYF.

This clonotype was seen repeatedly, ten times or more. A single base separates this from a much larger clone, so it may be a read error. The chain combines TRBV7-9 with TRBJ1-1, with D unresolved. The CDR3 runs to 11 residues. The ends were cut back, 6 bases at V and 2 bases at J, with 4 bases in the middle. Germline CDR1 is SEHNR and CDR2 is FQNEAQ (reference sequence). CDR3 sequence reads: CASRDNTEAFF. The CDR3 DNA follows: TGTGCCAGCAGGGATAACACTGAAGCTTTCTTT.

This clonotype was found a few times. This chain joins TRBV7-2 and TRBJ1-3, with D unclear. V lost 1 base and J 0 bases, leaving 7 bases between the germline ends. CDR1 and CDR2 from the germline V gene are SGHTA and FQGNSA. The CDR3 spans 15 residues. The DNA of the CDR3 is TGTGCCAGCAGCTTAGTTGGGAACTCTGGAAACACCATATATTTT. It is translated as CASSLVGNSGNTIYF.